Listed below are T cell receptor beta chains from one sample, sequenced in a study of blood T cell repertoires in COVID-19. The repertoire was sequenced with immunoSEQ multiplex PCR; TCRdb's copy has only in-frame clones and lacks some. The sample contains 150,000 to 200,000 clones, about 86% of which appear only once. The sample consisted of peripheral blood. The source of these receptors is a young man with acute or convalescent COVID-19. Both conserved end residues are part of each CDR3. A D gene is named only where the DNA matches it firmly. The size of a clone is reported for some rows only, either as once, few or many, or as a class for expanded clones.

v_call: TRBV24-1; d_call: TRBD1; clone_size: .; j_call: TRBJ2-7; cdr3_aa: CATSDLGQVRYF; cdr3_nt: TGTGCCACCAGTGATCTCGGACAGGTTAGGTACTTC
v_call: TRBV10-1; d_call: TRBD2; clone_size: .; j_call: TRBJ2-1; cdr3_aa: CASSESLAGNTQFF; cdr3_nt: TGCGCCAGCAGTGAGTCGTTAGCGGGGAATACACAGTTCTTC
v_call: TRBV9; d_call: .; clone_size: once; j_call: TRBJ1-1; cdr3_aa: CASSVGGRLHTEAFF; cdr3_nt: TGTGCCAGCAGCGTAGGGGGCAGGTTGCACACTGAAGCTTTCTTT
v_call: TRBV7-8; d_call: .; clone_size: once; j_call: TRBJ2-2; cdr3_aa: CASSPGVAATGELFF; cdr3_nt: TGTGCCAGCAGCCCCGGGGTAGCGGCCACCGGGGAGCTGTTTTTT
v_call: TRBV25-1; d_call: .; clone_size: .; j_call: TRBJ2-6; cdr3_aa: CASSLTGPLGANVLTF; cdr3_nt: TGTGCCAGCAGTCTGACAGGACCCCTTGGGGCCAACGTCCTGACTTTC
v_call: TRBV18; d_call: TRBD1; clone_size: .; j_call: TRBJ1-5; cdr3_aa: CASSPSEGAKQPQHF; cdr3_nt: TGTGCCAGCTCACCATCAGAGGGGGCCAAACAGCCCCAGCATTTT
v_call: TRBV27; d_call: .; clone_size: .; j_call: TRBJ1-1; cdr3_aa: CASSLSPTAFEAFF; cdr3_nt: TGTGCCAGCAGCCTAAGCCCCACAGCATTCGAAGCTTTCTTT
v_call: TRBV2; d_call: .; clone_size: .; j_call: TRBJ2-2; cdr3_aa: CASSVRGANTGELFF; cdr3_nt: TGTGCCAGCAGTGTACGGGGAGCGAACACCGGGGAGCTGTTTTTT
v_call: TRBV5-1; d_call: .; clone_size: .; j_call: TRBJ2-7; cdr3_aa: CASSLVGGYEQYF; cdr3_nt: TGCGCCAGCAGCTTGGTCGGGGGCTACGAGCAGTACTTC
v_call: TRBV19; d_call: TRBD2; clone_size: .; j_call: TRBJ2-2; cdr3_aa: CASTKYVYGEGTGELFF; cdr3_nt: TGTGCCAGTACAAAATACGTTTACGGGGAGGGTACCGGGGAGCTGTTTTTT
v_call: TRBV7-2; d_call: .; clone_size: .; j_call: TRBJ1-2; cdr3_aa: CASSAYQGSYGYTF; cdr3_nt: TGTGCCAGCAGCGCTTACCAGGGGTCCTATGGCTACACCTTC
v_call: TRBV15; d_call: .; clone_size: once; j_call: TRBJ2-1; cdr3_aa: CATSGGPSYNEQFF; cdr3_nt: TGTGCCACCAGCGGGGGCCCCTCCTACAATGAGCAGTTCTTC
v_call: TRBV5-6; d_call: TRBD1; clone_size: few; j_call: TRBJ1-2; cdr3_aa: CASSSQMKGADNPNYGYTF; cdr3_nt: TGTGCCAGCAGCTCCCAGATGAAGGGGGCAGACAACCCCAACTATGGCTACACCTTC
v_call: TRBV11-3; d_call: .; clone_size: .; j_call: TRBJ2-1; cdr3_aa: CASSSRQGGNEQFF; cdr3_nt: TGTGCCAGCAGCTCTAGACAGGGAGGCAATGAGCAGTTCTTC
v_call: TRBV18; d_call: .; clone_size: .; j_call: TRBJ1-5; cdr3_aa: CASSATDSNQPQHF; cdr3_nt: TGTGCCAGCTCCGCGACAGATAGCAATCAGCCCCAGCATTTT
v_call: TRBV11-2; d_call: .; clone_size: .; j_call: TRBJ2-1; cdr3_aa: CATTAILDEQFF; cdr3_nt: TGTGCCACCACAGCTATATTGGATGAGCAGTTCTTC
v_call: TRBV3-1/TRBV3-2; d_call: TRBD2; clone_size: .; j_call: TRBJ2-5; cdr3_aa: CASSSSGGFSETQYF; cdr3_nt: TGTGCCAGCAGCTCTAGCGGGGGTTTTTCAGAGACCCAGTACTTC
v_call: TRBV7-2; d_call: TRBD1; clone_size: .; j_call: TRBJ2-5; cdr3_aa: CASRPSKTGYSETQYF; cdr3_nt: TGTGCCAGCAGACCAAGTAAGACAGGGTATTCAGAGACCCAGTACTTC
v_call: TRBV7-3; d_call: .; clone_size: .; j_call: TRBJ2-6; cdr3_aa: CASSLTAGSGANVLTF; cdr3_nt: TGTGCCAGCAGCTTAACGGCCGGGTCGGGGGCCAACGTCCTGACTTTC
v_call: TRBV30; d_call: TRBD1; clone_size: few; j_call: TRBJ1-1; cdr3_aa: CAWKTGAMNTEAFF; cdr3_nt: TGTGCCTGGAAAACAGGGGCAATGAACACTGAAGCTTTCTTT
v_call: TRBV9; d_call: TRBD1; clone_size: .; j_call: TRBJ1-2; cdr3_aa: CASSSQGAYGYTF; cdr3_nt: TGTGCCAGCAGTTCCCAGGGGGCCTATGGCTACACCTTC
v_call: TRBV28; d_call: .; clone_size: .; j_call: TRBJ1-6; cdr3_aa: CASAGNSPLHF; cdr3_nt: TGTGCCAGCGCCGGTAATTCACCCCTCCACTTT
v_call: TRBV6-1; d_call: .; clone_size: .; j_call: TRBJ2-2; cdr3_aa: CASSESLGTSNTGELFF; cdr3_nt: TGTGCCAGCAGTGAATCACTCGGGACAAGCAACACCGGGGAGCTGTTTTTT
v_call: TRBV14; d_call: .; clone_size: once; j_call: TRBJ2-6; cdr3_aa: CASSQAGPGLSYSGANVLTF; cdr3_nt: TGTGCCAGCAGCCAAGCCGGACCGGGACTGAGTTACTCTGGGGCCAACGTCCTGACTTTC
v_call: TRBV19; d_call: TRBD1; clone_size: .; j_call: TRBJ1-5; cdr3_aa: CASTGGTGIITNQPQHF; cdr3_nt: TGTGCCAGTACCGGCGGGACAGGAATCATAACCAATCAGCCCCAGCATTTT
v_call: TRBV27; d_call: .; clone_size: .; j_call: TRBJ2-6; cdr3_aa: CTSSPYRDSGANVLTF; cdr3_nt: TGTACCAGCAGTCCGTACAGGGACTCTGGGGCCAACGTCCTGACTTTC
v_call: TRBV6-5; d_call: .; clone_size: .; j_call: TRBJ1-2; cdr3_aa: CASRFRGEANYGYTF; cdr3_nt: TGTGCCAGCAGGTTTCGGGGGGAAGCTAACTATGGCTACACCTTC
v_call: TRBV24-1; d_call: TRBD1; clone_size: .; j_call: TRBJ1-2; cdr3_aa: CATSARQGSYGYTF; cdr3_nt: TGTGCCACCAGTGCCCGACAGGGTAGCTATGGCTACACCTTC
v_call: TRBV19; d_call: TRBD1; clone_size: .; j_call: TRBJ1-1; cdr3_aa: CASTDRAGGTEAFF; cdr3_nt: TGTGCCAGTACGGACAGGGCAGGTGGCACTGAAGCTTTCTTT
v_call: TRBV19; d_call: .; clone_size: .; j_call: TRBJ1-1; cdr3_aa: CASSIPRGEAFF; cdr3_nt: TGTGCCAGTAGTATCCCGCGAGGAGAAGCTTTCTTT
v_call: TRBV11-2; d_call: .; clone_size: .; j_call: TRBJ2-3; cdr3_aa: CASSFRQGITDTQYF; cdr3_nt: TGTGCCAGCAGCTTCAGGCAGGGGATAACAGATACGCAGTATTTT
v_call: TRBV19; d_call: .; clone_size: .; j_call: TRBJ2-1; cdr3_aa: CASSIGGLPYNEQFF; cdr3_nt: TGTGCCAGTAGTATAGGGGGGCTCCCCTACAATGAGCAGTTCTTC
v_call: TRBV29-1; d_call: TRBD1; clone_size: .; j_call: TRBJ2-5; cdr3_aa: CSVPGQGETQYF; cdr3_nt: TGCAGCGTTCCGGGACAGGGGGAGACCCAGTACTTC
v_call: TRBV9; d_call: TRBD1; clone_size: .; j_call: TRBJ1-1; cdr3_aa: CASSVETGGMNTEAFF; cdr3_nt: TGTGCCAGCAGCGTAGAAACAGGGGGCATGAACACTGAAGCTTTCTTT
v_call: TRBV2; d_call: TRBD1; clone_size: .; j_call: TRBJ1-2; cdr3_aa: CASSPGQHASISGYTF; cdr3_nt: TGTGCCAGCAGTCCGGGACAGCACGCAAGTATCTCTGGCTACACCTTC
v_call: TRBV3-1/TRBV3-2; d_call: TRBD1; clone_size: .; j_call: TRBJ1-2; cdr3_aa: CASSPRDRVRGYTF; cdr3_nt: TGTGCCAGCAGCCCCCGGGACAGGGTGAGGGGCTACACCTTC
v_call: TRBV3-1/TRBV3-2; d_call: .; clone_size: .; j_call: TRBJ2-1; cdr3_aa: CASSLPLYNEQFF; cdr3_nt: TGTGCCAGCAGCCTTCCCCTATACAATGAGCAGTTCTTC
v_call: TRBV6-5; d_call: TRBD1; clone_size: few; j_call: TRBJ2-7; cdr3_aa: CASNDRGYEQYF; cdr3_nt: TGTGCCAGCAACGACAGGGGCTACGAGCAGTACTTC
v_call: TRBV19; d_call: .; clone_size: .; j_call: TRBJ1-2; cdr3_aa: CASSIVTGMDYGYTF; cdr3_nt: TGTGCCAGTAGTATAGTTACAGGGATGGACTATGGCTACACCTTC
v_call: TRBV7-8; d_call: .; clone_size: .; j_call: TRBJ2-7; cdr3_aa: CASSLERNEQYF; cdr3_nt: TGTGCCAGCAGCTTAGAGAGAAACGAGCAGTACTTC
v_call: TRBV18; d_call: TRBD1; clone_size: .; j_call: TRBJ1-2; cdr3_aa: CASSLLSGQENYGYTF; cdr3_nt: TGTGCCAGCTCACTATTATCGGGACAGGAGAACTATGGCTACACCTTC
v_call: TRBV5-8; d_call: .; clone_size: .; j_call: TRBJ2-1; cdr3_aa: CASSLEQGANEQFF; cdr3_nt: TGTGCCAGCAGCTTGGAACAGGGAGCCAATGAGCAGTTCTTC